Each of the 2 T cell receptor beta chains below was sequenced from the same sample in a study of blood T cell repertoires in COVID-19. Profiled with immunoSEQ multiplex PCR; TCRdb holds only in-frame clones, not every one. The data show 250,000 or so clones, with more than 75% seen just once and 0.75% to 1% held by the top ten. Sequencing was done on a sample of peripheral blood. The receptor set was obtained from a middle-aged woman who had recovered from COVID-19.

This chain connects TRBV6-1 to TRBJ2-7; TRBD2 aligns across 8 bases. The CDR3 covers 19 residues. V shed 0 bases, J shed 2 bases, and the junction held 15 bases outside the gene matches. CDR1 is MNHNS and CDR2 is SASEGT in the germline V gene. Here the CDR3 DNA reads TGTGCCAGCAGTGAAGCGCTTCGGGGGCTAGCGGGCAAAACCTACGAGCAGTACGTC. This codes for CASSEALRGLAGKTYEQYV.

The genes are TRBV4-2 and TRBJ1-5, with D maybe TRBD1 (5 bases). The germline V gene has CDR1 LGHNA and CDR2 YNFKEQ. The CDR3 is 16 amino acids. V shed 0 bases and J shed 0 bases, with 9 bases lying between them. The CDR3 nucleotides read TGTGCCAGCAGCCAAGAAGTCAGGGCTAGCAATCAGCCCCAGCATTTT. This codes for CASSQEVRASNQPQHF.